This is a list of T cell receptor beta chains from one sample in a study of blood T cell repertoires in COVID-19. Data came from immunoSEQ multiplex PCR; TCRdb stores just in-frame clones and leaves some out. The data contain more than 65,000 clones, more than 75% of them singletons. What was sequenced was peripheral blood. These receptors were taken from a woman at least 80 years old with acute or convalescent COVID-19. Both conserved end residues are part of each CDR3.

v_gene,j_gene,CDR3aa
TRBV3-1/TRBV3-2,TRBJ2-3,CASSQNPPGRVGDTQYF
TRBV28,TRBJ1-5,CASSLRNQPQHF
TRBV9,TRBJ2-2,CASSVSITGELFF
TRBV16,TRBJ2-7,CASSQFSTTYEQYF
TRBV4-1,TRBJ2-1,CASSPQGYEQFF
TRBV6-4,TRBJ2-1,CASSLGLAGINEQFF
TRBV24-1,TRBJ2-2,CATSGNRVTGELFF
TRBV24-1,TRBJ2-7,CATSGGQGYEQYF
TRBV6-2/TRBV6-3,TRBJ2-7,CASTPGGSYYEQYF
TRBV5-8,TRBJ1-1,CASSPRQGSNTEAFF
TRBV6-5,TRBJ2-4,CASKGTALAKNIQYF
TRBV10-3,TRBJ2-2,CAISLKRTSGNTGELFF
TRBV15,TRBJ2-7,CATSRGLILTYEQYF
TRBV10-3,TRBJ2-1,CAISAGQSSYNEQFF
TRBV5-6,TRBJ2-5,CASSLVGGQETQYF
TRBV15,TRBJ2-5,CATSPTLLYQETQYF
TRBV30,TRBJ2-3,CASSQGAGTDTQYF
TRBV6-5,TRBJ1-2,CANPWVEYGYTF
TRBV7-2,TRBJ1-2,CASSLVSYGTGNYGYTF
TRBV7-8,TRBJ1-2,CASSLVGEGYTF